One sample yielded the 13 T cell receptor beta chains listed below, sequenced in a study of blood T cell repertoires in COVID-19. Sequencing used immunoSEQ multiplex PCR; TCRdb keeps in-frame clones, though not all of them. The profile shows roughly 380,000 clones, roughly 90% of them singletons. Specimen: PBMCs or T cells enriched from blood (not recorded which). The origin of the receptors is a woman aged 25 to 39 who had recovered from COVID-19.

The chain carries TRBV5-1 and TRBJ1-1, with a possible D match to TRBD1 (5 bases). Looked up from germline, CDR1 is SGHRS and CDR2 is YFSETQ. This CDR3 has 12 residues. V lost 7 bases and J 4 bases, leaving 11 bases between the germline ends. The CDR3 is CASGGTFTEAFF. The CDR3 bases are TGCGCCAGCGGCGGGACTTTCACTGAAGCTTTCTTT.

The chain has TRBV3-1 (or the pseudogene TRBV3-2) and TRBJ2-3, with D possibly matching TRBD2 (7 bases). Deletions cut 3 bases from V and 3 bases from J, with 19 bases between. Germline CDR1 LGHDT, CDR2 YNNKEL (reference sequence). The CDR3 loop spans 17 amino acids. The CDR3 sequence is CASSQELQGRGTDTQYF. The CDR3 DNA reads as TGTGCCAGCAGCCAGGAGCTCCAGGGGAGGGGGACAGATACGCAGTATTTT.

The CDR3 reads CASTNTNYGYTF. The CDR3 nucleotides read TGTGCCAGCACAAACACCAACTATGGCTACACCTTC. The gene calls are TRBV11-2 and TRBJ1-2; D gene ambiguous. In germline, CDR1 is SGHAT, CDR2 FQNNGV. The CDR3 consists of 12 residues. V lost 7 bases and J 2 bases, leaving 8 bases between the germline ends.

The table lists this clone with many counts. The chain links TRBV19 to TRBJ2-5; 7 bases agree with TRBD1. The germline gives CDR1 LNHDA, CDR2 SQIVND (reference sequence). This CDR3 contains 15 residues. With 5 bases clipped from V and 4 bases from J, the junction kept 10 bases outside the gene matches. CDR3 nucleotides: TGTGCCAGTAGTCCCAGGGGGTTAAGGGGAGAGACCCAGTACTTC. Translation gives CASSPRGLRGETQYF.

The V call is TRBV3-1 (or the pseudogene TRBV3-2), the J call TRBJ2-7; 13 positions match TRBD2. V dropped 4 bases and J dropped 3; count of bases not matched to a gene: 3. The CDR3 spans 15 residues. The germline V gene has CDR1 LGHDT and CDR2 YNNKEL (reference sequence). The CDR3 is CASSPTSGRGYEQYF. The CDR3 region has the DNA TGTGCCAGCAGCCCCACTAGCGGGAGGGGCTACGAGCAGTACTTC.

This sequence joins TRBV19 and TRBJ2-2; D unclear. V dropped 3 bases and J dropped 0 bases, with 8 bases sitting between them. The CDR3 loop spans 15 amino acids. Germline loops: CDR1 LNHDA, CDR2 SQIVND (reference sequence). CDR3 in DNA: TGTGCCAGTAGTATGCAGCGCCCGAACACCGGGGAGCTGTTTTTT. Translated: CASSMQRPNTGELFF.

The genes are TRBV28 and TRBJ1-5; no firm D call. Per the germline V gene, CDR1 is MDHEN and CDR2 is SYDVKM. V lost 8 bases and J 7 bases, leaving 12 bases between the germline ends. This CDR3 has 12 amino acids. This CDR3 is CASEAGGQPQHF. DNA for the CDR3: TGTGCCAGCGAGGCGGGAGGACAGCCCCAGCATTTT.

This chain connects TRBV27 to TRBJ1-1, with a tentative D call TRBD1 (5 bases). The CDR3 covers 13 residues. Germline CDR1 and CDR2: MNHEY and SMNVEV (reference sequence). Trimming took 8 bases from V and 5 from J, leaving 15 bases between them. In nucleotides, the CDR3 is TGTGCCAGCCGAAGGGTTGGGGGGACTGAAGCTTTCTTT. Protein: CASRRVGGTEAFF.

The chain couples TRBV2 to TRBJ1-6; tentatively, D is TRBD1 (6 bases). This CDR3 has 14 amino acids. Germline-derived CDR1 and CDR2 are SNHLY and FYNNEI. Trimming shortened V by 1 base and J by 5 bases, and 6 bases separated the two germline ends. The CDR3 nucleotides read TGTGCCAGCAGTGAAGGGACAGATAATTCACCCCTCCACTTT. This encodes CASSEGTDNSPLHF.

The chain recombines TRBV28 with TRBJ2-7; D is uncertain. The CDR3 runs to 13 residues. CDR1 is MDHEN and CDR2 is SYDVKM in the germline V gene. V lost 6 bases, J lost 1 base, and 10 bases lay in between. The CDR3 loop reads CASRSGLSYEQYF. Here the CDR3 DNA reads TGTGCCAGCAGGTCCGGTCTTTCCTACGAGCAGTACTTC.

V gene TRBV5-8 combines with J gene TRBJ2-2; 13 bases are shared with TRBD2. The CDR3 contains 16 residues. J gave up 4 bases and V 4 bases, and 4 bases lay outside the gene matches. Germline V gene sequence: CDR1 SGHTS, CDR2 YDEGEE. CDR3 DNA: TGTGCCAGCAGCGGACGGACTAGCGGGAGCACCGGGGAGCTGTTTTTT. Its protein product is CASSGRTSGSTGELFF.

This chain uses TRBV6-1 with TRBJ2-7; TRBD2 matches 11 bases. Germline CDR1 and CDR2: MNHNS and SASEGT. J gave up 3 bases and V 0 bases, and 1 base lay outside the gene matches. The CDR3 is 15 amino acids. CDR3 nucleotide sequence: TGTGCCAGCAGTGAAGCGGGGACTAGCGGCTACGAGCAGTACTTC. It is translated as CASSEAGTSGYEQYF.

This clone came up once. The chain recombines TRBV3-1 (or the pseudogene TRBV3-2) with TRBJ2-2, with TRBD2 identical over 10 bases. The CDR3 has 16 amino acids. The germline V gene has CDR1 LGHDT and CDR2 YNNKEL (reference sequence). V dropped 4 bases and J dropped 4; count of bases not matched to a gene: 6. This CDR3 reads CASSPRLAGLTGELFF. The CDR3 bases are TGTGCCAGCAGCCCTCGACTAGCGGGCCTCACCGGGGAGCTGTTTTTT.